The next 29 T cell receptor beta chains were all read from a single sample in a study of shared T cell receptors in the human thymus. Clones were read by immunoSEQ multiplex PCR, and TCRdb kept only the in-frame ones, dropping some. Altogether under 450,000 clones are present, 95% being singletons, with the ten largest covering approximately 0.02%. The sequenced sample consisted of thymocytes. The receptors stem from a human donor.

The J gene is TRBJ2-1, the V gene TRBV11-2; 10 bases fit TRBD2. The CDR3 is made up of 18 amino acids. Trimming took 5 bases from V and 0 from J; bases not matched to a gene: 10. CDR1 is SGHAT, CDR2 FQNNGV, per germline. The chain's CDR3 is CASSGGVSSGSSYNEQFF. The CDR3 DNA is TGTGCCAGCAGCGGGGGGGTATCTAGCGGGAGCTCCTACAATGAGCAGTTCTTC.

The genes are TRBV28 and TRBJ1-1; D possibly corresponds to TRBD1 (6 bases). Trimming stripped 7 bases from V and 0 bases from J, with 18 bases between. This CDR3 contains 16 residues. Germline V CDR1 and CDR2: MDHEN, SYDVKM. CDR3 nucleotide sequence: TGTGCCAGCAACCTCGGACAGACCTCCTTGAACACTGAAGCTTTCTTT. It encodes CASNLGQTSLNTEAFF.

The sample holds a few counts of this clone. The chain joins TRBV18 to TRBJ2-5; 10 positions match TRBD2. The V gene end was trimmed by 3 bases and the J gene end by 4 bases; junction bases not matched to a gene: 11. CDR1 is KGHSH, CDR2 LQKENI, per germline. The CDR3 totals 17 residues. CDR3 nucleotides: TGTGCCAGCTCACCGAAAATTAAGCGGGAGGGCCCAGAGACCCAGTACTTC. Protein product: CASSPKIKREGPETQYF.

The CDR3 bases are TGTGCCAGCAACCCGGGAGGGCCAGAGACCCAGTACTTC. Its translation: CASNPGGPETQYF. The chain uses TRBV2 and TRBJ2-5; TRBD2 aligns across 8 bases. Germline-derived CDR1 and CDR2 are SNHLY and FYNNEI. With V trimmed by 7 bases and J by 4 bases, 5 bases remained unmatched. The CDR3 contains 13 residues.

In regard to this clone: One end of the junction is discordant with germline, which a read error may explain. This chain uses TRBV19 with TRBJ2-7; D perhaps matches TRBD2 (7 bases). The CDR3 extends over 17 amino acids. Looked up from germline, CDR1 is LNHDA and CDR2 is SQIVND (reference sequence). CDR3 in amino acids: CASSITEPRGASSEQYF. The CDR3 coding sequence is TGTGCCAGTAGTATAACCGAACCTCGGGGGGCATCCTCCGAGCAGTACTTC.

Note on this clone: Germline and junction disagree at one end, which may indicate a read error. The genes are TRBV7-9 and TRBJ2-1; TRBD2 aligns across 9 bases. The CDR3 contains 16 residues. CDR1 SEHNR and CDR2 FQNEAQ come from the germline V gene (reference sequence). CDR3 coding DNA: TGTGCCAGCAACTTAGCGGGAGCTAATTCCTACAATGAGCAGTTCTTC. Translating gives CASNLAGANSYNEQFF.

The chain links TRBV6-1 to TRBJ2-7, with 9 bases that match TRBD1. From germline, CDR1 is MNHNS and CDR2 SASEGT. With V trimmed by 9 bases and J by 6 bases, 9 bases remained unmatched. CDR3 length: 13 residues. CDR3 sequence (DNA): TGTGCCAGTTACAGGGGGCTGGTCCGCGAGCAGTACTTC. Its protein product is CASYRGLVREQYF.

V and J are TRBV13 and TRBJ2-5, with D uncertain. The CDR3 length is 12 residues. Per the germline V gene, CDR1 is PRHDT and CDR2 is FYEKMQ (reference sequence). The V and J ends lost 5 bases and 5 bases respectively, with 9 bases between them. CDR3 nucleotides: TGTGCCAGCAGCCATACACGGGAGACCCAGTACTTC. Translated, it gives CASSHTRETQYF.

This sequence joins TRBV5-4 and TRBJ2-1, with 9 nucleotides matching TRBD1. Germline CDR1 SGHNT, CDR2 YYREEE (reference sequence). This CDR3 has 17 residues. Trimming at V came to 5 bases and at J to 7 bases, leaving 16 bases not matched to a gene. CDR3 region: CASRPTPPGQGVNEQFF. CDR3 DNA: TGTGCCAGCAGACCTACCCCTCCGGGACAGGGAGTGAATGAGCAGTTCTTC.

For the CDR3, the DNA is TGTGCCAGCTCACCACTTCCCGGGACTCACTCCTACGAGCAGTACTTC. Its protein is CASSPLPGTHSYEQYF. J is TRBJ2-7 and V is TRBV18, with a tentative D call TRBD2 (6 bases). The CDR3 is made up of 16 amino acids. Germline CDR1 KGHSH, CDR2 LQKENI. V lost 1 base and J lost 0, with 13 bases in between.

This chain joins TRBV28 and TRBJ2-7, with 14 bases that match TRBD2. CDR3 length equals 22 residues. With V trimmed by 1 base and J by 1 base, 18 bases remained unmatched. Germline CDR1 is MDHEN and CDR2 is SYDVKM. The CDR3 loop is CASSLLRPSGQRLAGGSYEQYF. The CDR3, as DNA: TGTGCCAGCAGTTTATTGCGGCCCTCAGGACAACGACTAGCGGGAGGGTCCTACGAGCAGTACTTC.

V is TRBV23-1 and J is TRBJ1-5, with D uncertain. TRBV23-1 is marked as an open reading frame, function uncertain. There are 16 residues in the CDR3. The V and J ends lost 5 bases and 3 bases respectively, with 17 bases between them. CDR3 DNA: TGCGCCAGCAGTGACACGGGCGCCCATTCCAATCAGCCCCAGCATTTT. It yields the protein CASSDTGAHSNQPQHF.

This clone was picked up a small number of times. This chain joins TRBV19 and TRBJ1-1; D not certain. Trimming pared 5 bases from V and 4 bases from J, leaving 8 bases between. Germline V lookup: CDR1 LNHDA, CDR2 SQIVND (reference sequence). The length of the CDR3 is 12 residues. CDR3 DNA sequence: TGTGCCAGTAGTGGAGGAGGCACTGAAGCTTTCTTT. Its translation is CASSGGGTEAFF.

The V call is TRBV27, the J call TRBJ2-3, with D possibly matching TRBD2 (7 bases). This CDR3 has 18 residues. The germline V gene has CDR1 MNHEY and CDR2 SMNVEV (reference sequence). Between the trimmed V and J ends, which lost 5 bases and 1 base, there was a span of 22 bases. The CDR3 DNA follows: TGTGCCAGCAGTCCCCCCAGGGGACTAACGGGCCGCACAGATACGCAGTATTTT. The encoded protein is CASSPPRGLTGRTDTQYF.

The gene calls are TRBV7-9 and TRBJ2-7; no definite D call. Germline loops: CDR1 SEHNR, CDR2 FQNEAQ (reference sequence). The length of the CDR3 is 14 residues. Trimming removed 1 base at V and 6 bases at J, with 13 bases between. The DNA of the CDR3 is TGTGCCAGCAGCTTAGACGCCGGTCGGTCCGAGCAGTACTTC. Translated, it gives CASSLDAGRSEQYF.

In this sample, this clone turned up a few times. Other DNA sequences within the sample encode an identical CDR3. J is TRBJ1-5 and V is TRBV28; D perhaps matches TRBD1 (5 bases). The germline V gene encodes CDR1 MDHEN and CDR2 SYDVKM. Trimming left V 6 bases short and J 0 bases short, with 12 bases between. This CDR3 comprises 15 residues. The CDR3 loop reads CASSLGDYSNQPQHF. CDR3 nucleotide sequence: TGTGCCAGCAGCCTAGGGGATTATAGCAATCAGCCCCAGCATTTT.

The V and J genes are TRBV7-2 and TRBJ2-7; 12 bases match TRBD2. Trimming cost V 2 bases and J 7 bases; bases outside gene matches: 15. CDR3 size: 18 residues. In germline, CDR1 is SGHTA, CDR2 FQGNSA. CDR3 residues: CASSLRSSGRAKLREQYF. CDR3 coding DNA: TGTGCCAGCAGCTTAAGGTCTAGCGGGAGGGCCAAGTTAAGGGAGCAGTACTTC.

The chain recombines TRBV4-1 with TRBJ2-2, with 7 bases fitting TRBD1. Germline V gene lookup returns CDR1 MGHRA and CDR2 YSYEKL. The CDR3 is made up of 17 amino acids. V dropped 1 base and J dropped 5; count of bases not matched to a gene: 10. Written as DNA, the CDR3 is TGCGCCAGCAGCCAAGGTGTCGTGACAGGGAAAACCGGGGAGCTGTTTTTT. Its protein product is CASSQGVVTGKTGELFF.

The chain recombines TRBV2 with TRBJ1-1; the match to TRBD1 covers 8 bases. Per germline, CDR1 SNHLY and CDR2 FYNNEI. CDR3 length equals 15 residues. J was trimmed by 2 bases and V by 9 bases; bases with no gene match: 11. CDR3 bases: TGTGCCAGTAGGGACCCTGACAGGGGCAACACTGAAGCTTTCTTT. Translation gives CASRDPDRGNTEAFF.

This sequence joins TRBV27 and TRBJ2-5; TRBD2 matches at 8 bases. J was trimmed by 2 bases and V by 8 bases; bases with no gene match: 19. CDR1 MNHEY and CDR2 SMNVEV come from the germline V gene (reference sequence). This CDR3 region has 18 residues. CDR3 nucleotides: TGTGCCAGCGGAACCCTACGGGGGGGGCGCAGGCCGCAAGAGACCCAGTACTTC. Its protein product is CASGTLRGGRRPQETQYF.

The V and J genes are TRBV5-5 and TRBJ1-5, with 8 bases aligning to TRBD1. The CDR3 totals 15 residues. CDR1 is SGHKS and CDR2 is YYEKEE in the germline V gene (reference sequence). Trimming cost V 5 bases and J 5 bases; bases outside gene matches: 9. The CDR3 is CASRSLGQVDQPQHF. The CDR3 DNA is TGTGCCAGCAGATCTCTGGGACAGGTGGATCAGCCCCAGCATTTT.

The chain carries TRBV5-1 and TRBJ1-1; D ambiguous. There are 16 residues in the CDR3. The germline V and J ends were trimmed by 3 bases and 1 base, with 16 bases remaining between them. Germline V gene lookup returns CDR1 SGHRS and CDR2 YFSETQ. The CDR3 region has the DNA TGCGCCAGCAGCTCACAATCACCCGGGCCGAACACTGAAGCTTTCTTT. Encoded protein: CASSSQSPGPNTEAFF.

This clone occurred once. The chain combines TRBV4-3 with TRBJ2-3, with TRBD1 identical over 8 bases. The CDR3 runs to 15 residues. CDR1 LGHNA and CDR2 YSLEER come from the germline V gene. V lost 6 bases and J lost 5; bases outside the gene matches: 10. CDR3 nucleotide sequence: TGCGCCAGCAGACCAGAACCGGGACAGGTAGATACGCAGTATTTT. Residues: CASRPEPGQVDTQYF.

J is TRBJ2-3 and V is TRBV5-4, with a possible D match to TRBD2 (5 bases). Trimming pared 4 bases from V and 2 bases from J, leaving 11 bases between. CDR1 and CDR2 from the germline V gene are SGHNT and YYREEE (reference sequence). The CDR3 has 14 amino acids. The CDR3 loop reads CASSVRADTDTQYF. The CDR3 DNA follows: TGTGCCAGCAGCGTGAGGGCCGACACAGATACGCAGTATTTT.

The genes are TRBV27 and TRBJ2-3; no definite D call. V lost 2 bases to trimming and J lost 2 bases, with 5 bases between them. Germline V lookup: CDR1 MNHEY, CDR2 SMNVEV (reference sequence). The CDR3 loop spans 13 amino acids. This CDR3 is CASSLEVTDTQYF. CDR3 nucleotides: TGTGCCAGCAGTTTAGAAGTCACAGATACGCAGTATTTT.

The J gene is TRBJ2-6, the V gene TRBV30, with D perhaps matching TRBD1 (5 bases). The CDR3 is 20 amino acids. The germline CDR1 and CDR2 sequences are GTSNPN and SVGIG (reference sequence). Trimming stripped 2 bases from V and 0 bases from J, with 23 bases between. CDR3 residues: CAWSLGPGQVTFSGANVLTF. The CDR3 DNA reads as TGTGCCTGGAGTCTAGGGCCAGGGCAGGTCACTTTCTCTGGGGCCAACGTCCTGACTTTC.

This chain uses TRBV6-1 with TRBJ2-1; TRBD1 agrees at 10 bases. The CDR3 has 14 residues. Per germline, CDR1 MNHNS and CDR2 SASEGT. The V and J ends lost 6 bases and 4 bases, in that order; junction bases with no gene match: 3. CDR3 region: CASSRDRGYNEQFF. The CDR3 DNA sequence: TGTGCCAGCAGCCGGGACAGGGGATACAATGAGCAGTTCTTC.

The gene calls are TRBV6-5 and TRBJ2-7; TRBD2 matches 7 bases. CDR1 is MNHEY and CDR2 is SVGAGI in the germline V gene. The ends lost 2 bases at V and 2 bases at J; junction bases unmatched: 6. CDR3 length: 15 residues. In DNA form, the CDR3 reads TGTGCCAGCAGTTACATCTCGGGAGGACCCTACGAGCAGTACTTC. Protein: CASSYISGGPYEQYF.

The CDR3 DNA is TGTGCCAGCAGTAACCAAAATGGTCCAGGGGGCTGTGAAGCTTTCTTT. Translating gives CASSNQNGPGGCEAFF. The genes are TRBV28 and TRBJ1-1; 8 bases line up with TRBD1. V was pared by 5 bases and J by 7 bases, with 15 bases of the junction left unmatched. Germline-derived CDR1 and CDR2 are MDHEN and SYDVKM. This CDR3 is built from 16 residues.